Detailed here is one T cell receptor (beta chain). The specificity of this receptor is unknown. The junction differs from germline at one of its ends, possibly a read error. This sample is part of a study of T cell repertoires in cytomegalovirus infection (dated by TCRdb to the late 2010s). Regarding the study in general: Donor HLA type was relevant to the analysis, because carriage of CMV infection together with the matching HLA type was indicated by public TCR beta signatures. The research as a whole found: The ex vivo response was dominated by HLA-C-restricted CMV-specific TCR beta clonotypes, which also provided the single most frequent clonotype in two of eight donors. Carriers of CMV infection plus the relevant HLA type were discriminated by the cumulative frequency of public TCR beta family members in the study cohort and in an independent roughly 370-donor cohort.

Instrument on record: Illumina HiSeq 1500. The public reads were quality trimmed at Q25 with fastp and then assembled into clones with MiXCR by TCRdb, keeping productive beta chains. All rows with the same CDR3 protein become a single entry with the most common DNA and genes. The sample table records around 280,000 distinct CDR3 sequences; about 13% of these occur just once. The ten top clones hold about 8.7% of the sample. The CDR3 measures 14 amino acids from cysteine to phenylalanine. The DNA shown is the 42-base CDR3, in frame from base 1. The germline V gene supplies CDR1 SGHAT and CDR2 FQNNGV. The TCR originated in a human donor in good health (CMV status not recorded). Some clones in this sample may be carry-over from other donors' samples. This sequence uses TRBV11-2 and TRBJ2-2, with TRBD1 matching 10 junction bases. The source material was PBMCs. The CDR3 has the sequence CASSKTGGTGGLFF. In nucleotide form, the sequence is TGTGCCAGCAGCAAGACAGGGGGCACCGGGGGGCTGTTTTTT.